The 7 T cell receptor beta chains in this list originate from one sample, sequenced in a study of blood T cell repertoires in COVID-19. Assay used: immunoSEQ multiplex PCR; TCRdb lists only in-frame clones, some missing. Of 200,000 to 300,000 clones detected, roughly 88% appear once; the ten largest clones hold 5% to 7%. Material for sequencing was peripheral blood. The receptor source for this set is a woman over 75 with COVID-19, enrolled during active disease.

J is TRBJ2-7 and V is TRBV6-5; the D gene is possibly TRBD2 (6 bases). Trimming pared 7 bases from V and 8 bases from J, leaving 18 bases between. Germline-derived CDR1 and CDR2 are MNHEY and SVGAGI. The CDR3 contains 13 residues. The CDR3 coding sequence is TGTGCCAGCATCAAGACTAGATCCATGAAGCAGTACTTC. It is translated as CASIKTRSMKQYF.

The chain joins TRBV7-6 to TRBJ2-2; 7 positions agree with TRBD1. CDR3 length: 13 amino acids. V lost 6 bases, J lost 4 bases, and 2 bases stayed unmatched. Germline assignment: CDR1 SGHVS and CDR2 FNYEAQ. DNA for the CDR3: TGTGCCAGCAGTCGACAGGGCACCGGGGAGCTGTTTTTT. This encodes CASSRQGTGELFF.

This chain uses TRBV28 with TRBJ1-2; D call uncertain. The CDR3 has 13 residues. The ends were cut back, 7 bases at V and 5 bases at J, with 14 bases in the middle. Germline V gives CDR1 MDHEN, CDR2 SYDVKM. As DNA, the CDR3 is TGTGCCAGCACGGTGAATATGGTTTATGGCTACACCTTC. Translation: CASTVNMVYGYTF.

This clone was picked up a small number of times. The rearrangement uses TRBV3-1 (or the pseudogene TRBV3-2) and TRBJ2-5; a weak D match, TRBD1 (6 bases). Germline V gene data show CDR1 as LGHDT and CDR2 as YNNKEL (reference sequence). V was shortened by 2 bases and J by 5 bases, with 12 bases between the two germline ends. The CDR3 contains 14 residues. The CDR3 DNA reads TGTGCCAGCAGCCAATTGGGGGCCATGGAGACCCAGTACTTC. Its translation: CASSQLGAMETQYF.

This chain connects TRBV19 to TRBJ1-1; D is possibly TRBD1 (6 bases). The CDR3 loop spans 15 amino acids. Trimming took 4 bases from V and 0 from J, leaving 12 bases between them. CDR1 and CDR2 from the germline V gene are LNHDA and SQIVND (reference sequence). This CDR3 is CASSRAGQLNTEAFF. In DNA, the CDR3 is TGTGCCAGTAGTAGAGCCGGACAGTTGAACACTGAAGCTTTCTTT.

Here the CDR3 reads CATAPAEAFF. CDR3 coding DNA: TGTGCCACCGCTCCGGCTGAAGCTTTCTTT. The chain is built from TRBV12-3 or TRBV12-4 and TRBJ1-1, with no clear D. The CDR3 covers 10 residues. With 10 bases removed from V and 6 bases from J, the gap between germline ends came to 9 bases.

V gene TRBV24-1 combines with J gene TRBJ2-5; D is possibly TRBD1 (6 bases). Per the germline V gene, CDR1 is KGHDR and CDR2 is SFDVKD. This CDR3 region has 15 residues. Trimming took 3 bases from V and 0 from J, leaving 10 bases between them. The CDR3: CATSDPDRYQETQYF. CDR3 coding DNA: TGTGCCACCAGTGATCCCGACAGGTACCAAGAGACCCAGTACTTC.